This T cell receptor (beta chain) was observed in a study of blood T cell repertoires in COVID-19. At the level of the study: Samples came from the United States, Italy and Spain, spanning acute and convalescent COVID-19. The cDNA or gDNA used as material had been derived from T cells, B-cell-depleted T cells, or PBMCs.

Trimming took 5 bases from V and 6 from J, leaving 25 bases between them. The CDR3 has 17 residues. From germline, CDR1 is LNHDA and CDR2 SQIVND (reference sequence). As originally analysed: Nucleated cell counts were estimated from reference gene primer amplification. Measured with immunoSEQ multiplex PCR; TCRdb has only the in-frame clones, and not every one. V, J and clone size are those of that table, while D and trimming were read from the DNA. The table records about 190,000 clones, over 75% of them present only once. The receptor was isolated from a woman of 80 years or more with active or convalescent COVID-19. The chain uses TRBV19 and TRBJ1-2; tentatively, D is TRBD1 (5 bases). The source material was peripheral blood. CDR3: CASSQITSAGMKDGYTF. CDR3 sequence (DNA): TGTGCCAGTAGTCAAATAACAAGTGCAGGGATGAAAGATGGCTACACCTTC.